This T cell receptor beta chain was captured in a study of beta chain features in type 1 diabetes. As to this clone: Its specificity is not known.

There are 14 residues in the CDR3. The V gene's germline CDR1 is KGHSH and CDR2 LQKENI. V lost 6 bases and J lost 7, with 18 bases in between. Since all of the isolated RNA was reverse transcribed, expressed TCRB transcripts were what got sequenced. Sequenced by immunoSEQ multiplex PCR; TCRdb stores in-frame clones only, minus some. This sample has about 130,000 clones, with about 10% found just once. Study-level results: Within the patient group, naive, central memory and Treg TCRB repertoires appeared more similar to each other than within healthy donors. Moderately but significantly shorter TCRB CDR3s were found in Type 1 diabetes patients in all four CD4+ subsets.

Based on CD45RO/CCR7/CD25/CD127/CD95/CD27, CD4+ regulatory, stem cell-like memory, naive and central memory cells were sorted. V is TRBV18 and J is TRBJ1-1, with D possibly being TRBD1 (6 bases). This clonotype originated in a man younger than 45 with type 1 diabetes. The sample taken for sequencing was central memory CD4+ T cells from blood. CDR3 sequence reads: CASSPLAGAGEAFF. The CDR3 nucleotides read TGTGCCAGCTCGCCCCTCGCGGGGGCTGGTGAAGCTTTCTTT.